This T cell receptor beta chain was recorded in a study of T cell responses to AZD1222 COVID-19 vaccine (dated by TCRdb to the early 2020s). Turning to the overall study: AZD1222 recipients whose second dose came at about 4 weeks and those whose second dose came at about 12 weeks were combined into one group, since spike-specific TCR depth and breadth did not differ between the two schedules. TCR sequencing was performed for approximately 240 trial participants, of whom some 200 were given two doses of AZD1222 and 26 were given two doses of MenACWY control vaccine. Trial participants were enrolled by age into 18-55, 56-69 and 70-plus year subgroups, with around 150, 28 and 57 TCR-sequenced participants respectively.

This clone was recorded only once. Its antigen is currently not known. No clone much larger than this one lies a single base away; base qualities are absent. Results and caveats for the whole study, not just this receptor: Because no samples from the day 14 peak response were available, repertoires could be characterized only after the peak T cell response. Spike-specific TCR breadth and depth rose significantly after two AZD1222 doses compared with day 0 and with MenACWY recipients. In the small 56-69-year group, the increase in depth fell short of significance, most likely because of low power. Only a handful of AZD1222 recipients were SARS-CoV-2 seropositive at baseline, limiting conclusions about previously exposed vaccinees. CD4 TCRs associated with the vaccine covered the entire spike protein, and the dominant responses were in regions 160-218 and 743-854. Reportedly, close to half of the unique spike-specific TCRs recognized epitopes lying outside the regions that are mutated in the B.1.351 and B.1.1.7 variants. Most participants were white British and females outnumbered males, and the authors suggested that clonal diversity may have been underestimated.

Interpreted using the paper, the time point label stands for: baseline before first vaccination. The vaccinee samples were drawn from two UK trials, COV001 and COV002, one of which was a single-blind randomized controlled phase 2/3 trial testing AZD1222 (ChAdOx1 nCoV-19) in healthy adults. For TCRbeta chain sequencing, PBMC samples were collected from trial participants at day 0 and at day 28 after the second dose. The CDR3 regions of human TCRbeta chains were analyzed by immunosequencing. Per the original workflow: TCRs in the repertoires were compared against a reference library of SARS-CoV-2-specific TCRs that had been generated with the MIRA antigen-specificity platform. Breadth meant the fraction of unique TCRs that were SARS-CoV-2-associated, whereas depth meant the fraction of total T cells that were SARS-CoV-2-associated. Each spike-specific TCR was assigned to its reactive spike region and to a CD4 or CD8 class using the MIRA data. Log10-transformed breadth and depth values were compared by one-way ANOVA with Sidak's multiple comparisons tests. The table was pulled from immuneACCESS by TCRdb, which kept in-frame rearrangements only. Such tables lose some clones; where checked, under half of the loss comes from unresolved V genes, and the rest has no known cause. Clone size and V and J calls were adopted from that table, with D and trimming inferred from the DNA. The sample table records around 100,000 clones; roughly 88% of these occur just once. Over 6.5% of the sample is taken by the ten largest.

The CDR3 sequence holds 13 residues, the cysteine and phenylalanine included. Only the CDR3 DNA stays, 39 bases, in frame from base 1. The germline V gene provides CDR1 MDHEN and CDR2 SYDVKM. V and J are truncated by 2 bases and 7 bases respectively, leaving an intervening sequence of 11 bases. The sequences come from peripheral blood, collected on day 0 of AZD1222 vaccination. The source is an adult in good health. Here the chain combines TRBV28 and TRBJ1-1; no D gene can be assigned with confidence. The DNA reads TGTGCCAGCAGTTTACCGCGGCAGATTGAAGCTTTCTTT. Translated, this is CASSLPRQIEAFF.